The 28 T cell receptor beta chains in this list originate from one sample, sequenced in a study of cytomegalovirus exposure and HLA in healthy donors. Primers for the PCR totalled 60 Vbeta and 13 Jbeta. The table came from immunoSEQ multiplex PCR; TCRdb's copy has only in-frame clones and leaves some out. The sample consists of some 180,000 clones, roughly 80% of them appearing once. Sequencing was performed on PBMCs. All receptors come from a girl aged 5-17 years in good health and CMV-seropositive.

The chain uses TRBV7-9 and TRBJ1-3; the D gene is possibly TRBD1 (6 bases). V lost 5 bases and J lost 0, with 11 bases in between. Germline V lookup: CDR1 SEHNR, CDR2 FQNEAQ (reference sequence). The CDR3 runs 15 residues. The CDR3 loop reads CASSLSGDSGNTIYF. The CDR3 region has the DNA TGTGCCAGCAGCCTGTCAGGGGACTCTGGAAACACCATATATTTT.

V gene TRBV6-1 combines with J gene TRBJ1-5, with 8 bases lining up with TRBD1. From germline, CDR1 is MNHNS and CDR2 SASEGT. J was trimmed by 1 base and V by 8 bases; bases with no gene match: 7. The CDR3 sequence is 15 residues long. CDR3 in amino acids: CASWPQGASNQPQHF. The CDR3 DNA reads TGTGCCAGCTGGCCCCAGGGGGCGAGCAATCAGCCCCAGCATTTT.

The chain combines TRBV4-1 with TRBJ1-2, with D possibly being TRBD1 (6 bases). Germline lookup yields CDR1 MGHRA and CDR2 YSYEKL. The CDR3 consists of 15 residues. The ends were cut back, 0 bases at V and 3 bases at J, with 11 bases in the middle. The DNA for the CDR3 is TGCGCCAGCAGCCAAGATATGCAGGGGTACTATGGCTACACCTTC. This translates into CASSQDMQGYYGYTF.

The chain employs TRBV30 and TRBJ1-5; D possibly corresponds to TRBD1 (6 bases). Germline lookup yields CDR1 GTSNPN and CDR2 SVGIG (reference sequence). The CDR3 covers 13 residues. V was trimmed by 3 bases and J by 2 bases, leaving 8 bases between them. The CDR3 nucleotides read TGTGCCTGGAGCCCAGGGGGCAATCAGCCCCAGCATTTT. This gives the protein CAWSPGGNQPQHF.

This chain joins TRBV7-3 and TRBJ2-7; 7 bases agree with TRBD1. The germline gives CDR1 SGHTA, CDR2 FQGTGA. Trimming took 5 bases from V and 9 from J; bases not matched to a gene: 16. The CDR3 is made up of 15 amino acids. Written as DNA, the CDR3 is TGTGCCAGCAGCATGGGACAGCCGGGGCTGTGGGTGCAGTACTTC. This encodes CASSMGQPGLWVQYF.

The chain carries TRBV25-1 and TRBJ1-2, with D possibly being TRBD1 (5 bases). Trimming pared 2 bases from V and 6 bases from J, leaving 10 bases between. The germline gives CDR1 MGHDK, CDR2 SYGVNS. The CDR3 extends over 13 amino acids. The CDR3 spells CASSERRQNGYTF. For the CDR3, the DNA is TGTGCCAGCAGTGAACGACGACAGAATGGCTACACCTTC.

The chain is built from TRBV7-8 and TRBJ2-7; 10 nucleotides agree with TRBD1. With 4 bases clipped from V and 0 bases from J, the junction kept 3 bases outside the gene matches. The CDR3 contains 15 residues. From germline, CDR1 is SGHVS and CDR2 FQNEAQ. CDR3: CASSYRTGGSYEQYF. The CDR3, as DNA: TGTGCCAGCAGCTATAGGACAGGGGGCTCCTACGAGCAGTACTTC.

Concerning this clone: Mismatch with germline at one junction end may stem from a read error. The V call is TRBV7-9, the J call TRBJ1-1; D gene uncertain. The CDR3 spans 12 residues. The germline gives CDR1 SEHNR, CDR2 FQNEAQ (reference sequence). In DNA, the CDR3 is TGTTCCAGCAGCTACACGGACTTTGAAGCTTTCTTT. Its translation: CSSSYTDFEAFF.

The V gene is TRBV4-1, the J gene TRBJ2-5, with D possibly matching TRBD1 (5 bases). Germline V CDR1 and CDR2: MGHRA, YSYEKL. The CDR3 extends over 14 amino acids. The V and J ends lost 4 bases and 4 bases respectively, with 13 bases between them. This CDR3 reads CASSPVGATETQYF. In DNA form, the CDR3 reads TGCGCCAGCAGCCCCGTAGGGGCCACAGAGACCCAGTACTTC.

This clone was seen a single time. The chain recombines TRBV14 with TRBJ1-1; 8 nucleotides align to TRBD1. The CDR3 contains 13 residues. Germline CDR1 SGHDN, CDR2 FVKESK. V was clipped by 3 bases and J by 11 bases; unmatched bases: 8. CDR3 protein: CASSQTGAGVAFF. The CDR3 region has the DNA TGTGCCAGCAGCCAGACAGGGGCAGGGGTTGCTTTCTTT.

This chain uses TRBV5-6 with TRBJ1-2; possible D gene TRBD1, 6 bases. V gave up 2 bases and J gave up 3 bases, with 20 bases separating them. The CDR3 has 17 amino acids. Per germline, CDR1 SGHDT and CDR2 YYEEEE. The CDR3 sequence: CASSFMPNFGTHYGYTF. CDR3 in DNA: TGTGCCAGCAGCTTTATGCCCAACTTCGGGACACACTATGGCTACACCTTC.

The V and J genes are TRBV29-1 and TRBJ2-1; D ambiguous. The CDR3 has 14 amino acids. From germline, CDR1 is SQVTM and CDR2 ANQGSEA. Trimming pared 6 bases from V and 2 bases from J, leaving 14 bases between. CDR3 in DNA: TGCAGCGTGTTCCTCTCGAGCGCCTACAATGAGCAGTTCTTC. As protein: CSVFLSSAYNEQFF.

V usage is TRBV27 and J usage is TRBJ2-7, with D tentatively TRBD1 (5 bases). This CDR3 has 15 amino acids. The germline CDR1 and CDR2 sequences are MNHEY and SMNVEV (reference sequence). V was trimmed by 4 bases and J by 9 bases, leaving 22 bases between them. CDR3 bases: TGTGCCAGCAGTTCGCGCGCGACAGAGCTACGAGGGCAGTACTTC. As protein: CASSSRATELRGQYF.

Here the CDR3 DNA reads TGTGCCAGCAGCTTAGGGGACACGAATGAAAAACTGTTTTTT. Its translation: CASSLGDTNEKLFF. J is TRBJ1-4 and V is TRBV7-9; D is perhaps TRBD1 (6 bases). V was clipped by 1 base and J by 5 bases, with 8 bases between them. Germline lookup yields CDR1 SEHNR and CDR2 FQNEAQ (reference sequence). This CDR3 contains 14 residues.

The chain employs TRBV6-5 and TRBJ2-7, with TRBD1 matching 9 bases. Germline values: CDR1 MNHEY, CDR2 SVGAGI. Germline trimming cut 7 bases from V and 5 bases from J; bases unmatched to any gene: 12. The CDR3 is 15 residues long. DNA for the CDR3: TGTGCCAGCACCTCGGCCGGGACAGGGATGGACGAGCAGTACTTC. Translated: CASTSAGTGMDEQYF.

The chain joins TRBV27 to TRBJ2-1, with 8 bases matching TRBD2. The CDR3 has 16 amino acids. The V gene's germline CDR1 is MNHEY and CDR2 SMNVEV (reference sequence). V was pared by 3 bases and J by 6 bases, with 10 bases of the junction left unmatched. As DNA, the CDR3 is TGTGCCAGCAGTTTGGTCGGGAGGGCCGGGGGCAATGAGCAGTTCTTC. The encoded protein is CASSLVGRAGGNEQFF.

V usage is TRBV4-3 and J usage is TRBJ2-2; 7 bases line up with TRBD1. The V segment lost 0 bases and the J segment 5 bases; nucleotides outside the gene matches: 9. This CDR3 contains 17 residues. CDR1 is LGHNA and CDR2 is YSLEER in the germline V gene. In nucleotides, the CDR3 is TGCGCCAGCAGCCAAGATAGGAAGGGGGCGCGAACCGGGGAGCTGTTTTTT. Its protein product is CASSQDRKGARTGELFF.

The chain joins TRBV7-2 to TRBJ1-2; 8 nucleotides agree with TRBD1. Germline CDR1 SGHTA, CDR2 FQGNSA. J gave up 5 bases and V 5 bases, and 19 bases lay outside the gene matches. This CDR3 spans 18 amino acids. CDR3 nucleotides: TGTGCCAGCAGCCCACAGAATTTTCGACAGGGGCGACTTTATGGCTACACCTTC. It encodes CASSPQNFRQGRLYGYTF.

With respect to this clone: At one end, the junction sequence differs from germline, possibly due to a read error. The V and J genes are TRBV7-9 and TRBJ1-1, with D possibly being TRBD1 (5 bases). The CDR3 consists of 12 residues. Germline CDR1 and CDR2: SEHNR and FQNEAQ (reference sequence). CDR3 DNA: TGTGCCAGCAGCTTACTGGACACCGAAGCTTTCTTT. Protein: CASSLLDTEAFF.

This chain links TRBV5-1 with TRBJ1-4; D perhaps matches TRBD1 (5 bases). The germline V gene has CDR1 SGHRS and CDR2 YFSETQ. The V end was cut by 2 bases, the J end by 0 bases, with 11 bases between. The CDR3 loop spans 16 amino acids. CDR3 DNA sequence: TGCGCCAGCAGCTTAGGACATACCGCAACTAATGAAAAACTGTTTTTT. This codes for CASSLGHTATNEKLFF.

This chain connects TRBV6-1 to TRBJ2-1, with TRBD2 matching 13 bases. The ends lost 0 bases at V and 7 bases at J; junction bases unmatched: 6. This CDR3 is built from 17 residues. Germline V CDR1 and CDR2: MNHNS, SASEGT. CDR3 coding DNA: TGTGCCAGCAGTGAAGCCTCACTAGCGGGAGGGCAGAATGAGCAGTTCTTC. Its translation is CASSEASLAGGQNEQFF.

This CDR3 reads CASSHRPAYEQYF. DNA for the CDR3: TGTGCCAGCAGCCACAGGCCGGCCTACGAGCAGTACTTC. The chain links TRBV5-6 to TRBJ2-7, with D tentatively TRBD1 (5 bases). In germline, CDR1 is SGHDT, CDR2 YYEEEE. Trimming took 4 bases from V and 2 from J, leaving 10 bases between them. The CDR3 extends over 13 amino acids.

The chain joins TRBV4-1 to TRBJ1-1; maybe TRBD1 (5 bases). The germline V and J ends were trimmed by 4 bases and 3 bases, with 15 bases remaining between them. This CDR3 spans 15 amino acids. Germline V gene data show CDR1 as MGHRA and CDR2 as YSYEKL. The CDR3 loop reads CASSLWGVRDTEAFF. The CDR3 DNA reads TGCGCCAGCAGCCTATGGGGGGTACGGGACACTGAAGCTTTCTTT.

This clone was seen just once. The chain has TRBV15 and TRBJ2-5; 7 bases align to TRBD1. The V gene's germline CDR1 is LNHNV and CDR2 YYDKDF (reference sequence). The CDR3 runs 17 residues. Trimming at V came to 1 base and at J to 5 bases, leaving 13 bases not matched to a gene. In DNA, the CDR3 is TGTGCCACCAGCAGAGTCCCCCCTCGACAGGGTGGGGAGACCCAGTACTTC. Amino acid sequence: CATSRVPPRQGGETQYF.

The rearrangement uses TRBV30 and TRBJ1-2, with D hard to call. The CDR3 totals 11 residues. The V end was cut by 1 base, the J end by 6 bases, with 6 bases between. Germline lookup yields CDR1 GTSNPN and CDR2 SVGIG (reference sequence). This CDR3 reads CAWSEWHGYTF. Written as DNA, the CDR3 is TGTGCCTGGAGTGAGTGGCATGGCTACACCTTC.

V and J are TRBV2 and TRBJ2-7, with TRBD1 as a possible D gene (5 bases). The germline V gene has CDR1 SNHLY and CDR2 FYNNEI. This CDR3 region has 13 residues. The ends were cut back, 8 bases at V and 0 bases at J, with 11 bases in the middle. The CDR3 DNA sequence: TGTGCCAGCTTGCGGCAGGGCTCCTACGAGCAGTACTTC. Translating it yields CASLRQGSYEQYF.

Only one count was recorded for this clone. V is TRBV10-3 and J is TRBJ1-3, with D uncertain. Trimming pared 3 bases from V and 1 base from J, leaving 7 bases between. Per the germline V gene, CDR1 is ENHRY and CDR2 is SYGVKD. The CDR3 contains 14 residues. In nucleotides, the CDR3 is TGTGCCATCAGTGACAGGATTTCTGGAAACACCATATATTTT. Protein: CAISDRISGNTIYF.

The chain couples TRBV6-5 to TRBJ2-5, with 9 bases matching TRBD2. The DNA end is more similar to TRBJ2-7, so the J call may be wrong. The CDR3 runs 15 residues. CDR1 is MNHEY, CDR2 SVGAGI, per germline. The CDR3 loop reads CASSYSREGTYEQYF. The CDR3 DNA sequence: TGTGCCAGCAGTTACTCGCGGGAGGGGACCTACGAGCAGTACTTC.